Each of the 12 T cell receptor beta chains below was sequenced from the same sample in a study of blood T cell repertoires in COVID-19. Method: immunoSEQ multiplex PCR; TCRdb's copy keeps in-frame clones and lacks some. Counted here are about 190,000 clones, about 88% occurring once; the ten biggest clones make up 1.1%. The sequencing input was peripheral blood. The receptors here all came from a man aged 25-45 years with acute or convalescent COVID-19.

The DNA of the CDR3 is TGTGCCAGCAGTTTAGGGGGGGCCACTGAAGCTTTCTTT. Its translation is CASSLGGATEAFF. The chain is built from TRBV28 and TRBJ1-1; a possible D gene is TRBD1 (6 bases). The V and J ends lost 2 bases and 4 bases respectively, with 8 bases between them. The CDR3 length is 13 residues. Germline CDR1 is MDHEN and CDR2 is SYDVKM.

The V and J genes are TRBV5-4 and TRBJ2-1; TRBD2 matches at 11 bases. This CDR3 is 17 amino acids long. The trim removed 5 bases at V and 9 bases at J, leaving 16 bases unmatched. The germline V gene encodes CDR1 SGHNT and CDR2 YYREEE (reference sequence). CDR3 amino acids: CASSPRGGSGRVGEQFF. The CDR3 DNA reads as TGTGCCAGCAGTCCCAGAGGGGGTAGCGGGAGGGTTGGTGAGCAGTTCTTC.

V and J are TRBV11-2 and TRBJ2-2; 12 positions agree with TRBD2. CDR1 is SGHAT, CDR2 FQNNGV, per germline. The CDR3 consists of 17 residues. Trimming cost V 1 base and J 6 bases; bases outside gene matches: 6. CDR3 sequence reads: CASSLVTSGRMAGELFF. As DNA, the CDR3 is TGTGCCAGCAGCTTAGTGACTAGCGGGAGAATGGCCGGGGAGCTGTTTTTT. The variable domain in full, with the rest retrieved from reference TRBV11-2 and TRBJ2-2, is EAGVAQSPRYKIIEKRQSVAFWCNPISGHATLYWYQQILGQGPKLLIQFQNNGVVDDSQLPKDRFSAERLKGVDSTLKIQPAKLEDSAVYLCASSLVTSGRMAGELFFGEGSRLTVL.

The CDR3, as DNA: TGCAGTGCTAGATCGTATTACGAGCAGTACTTC. Amino acids: CSARSYYEQYF. This chain connects TRBV20-1 to TRBJ2-7; D remains ambiguous. The V and J ends lost 2 bases and 4 bases respectively, with 6 bases between them. CDR1 and CDR2 (germline): DFQATT, SNEGSKA (reference sequence). The CDR3 is 11 amino acids.

The chain carries TRBV7-3 and TRBJ1-5; D may be TRBD1 (6 bases). Trimming took 10 bases from V and 1 from J, leaving 11 bases between them. Germline-derived CDR1 and CDR2 are SGHTA and FQGTGA. The CDR3 is 13 amino acids. This chain's CDR3 is CATSRGSNQPQHF. In nucleotides, the CDR3 is TGTGCCACTTCAAGGGGGAGCAATCAGCCCCAGCATTTT.

The V call is TRBV13, the J call TRBJ2-7, with a tentative D call TRBD2 (6 bases). The length of the CDR3 is 15 residues. CDR1 and CDR2 from the germline V gene are PRHDT and FYEKMQ (reference sequence). V lost 3 bases, J lost 1 base, and 13 bases lay in between. CDR3 sequence (DNA): TGTGCCAGCAGCTTTATCGGGGGTCGGTCCTACGAGCAGTACTTC. This translates into CASSFIGGRSYEQYF.

The chain has TRBV19 and TRBJ1-2, with 7 nucleotides matching TRBD1. From germline, CDR1 is LNHDA and CDR2 SQIVND (reference sequence). With V trimmed by 6 bases and J by 4 bases, 11 bases remained unmatched. This CDR3 region has 15 residues. This CDR3 reads CASRGTGDFLYGYTF. CDR3 bases: TGTGCCAGTAGGGGTACAGGGGATTTCCTCTATGGCTACACCTTC.

V and J are TRBV20-1 and TRBJ1-1, with a weak D call TRBD1 (6 bases). Germline V gives CDR1 DFQATT, CDR2 SNEGSKA (reference sequence). The CDR3 consists of 10 residues. CDR3: CRGAGTEAFF. CDR3 nucleotide sequence: TGCAGGGGGGCGGGCACTGAAGCTTTCTTT.

As DNA, the CDR3 is TGTGCCGGGGCTCCCAAACTCGGCAATCAGCCCCAGCATTTT. Translating it yields CAGAPKLGNQPQHF. V is TRBV28 and J is TRBJ1-5; D is perhaps TRBD1 (5 bases). Trimming removed 11 bases from V and 2 bases from J, with 16 bases in between. The V gene's germline CDR1 is MDHEN and CDR2 SYDVKM. This CDR3 is 14 amino acids long.

This chain joins TRBV6-4 and TRBJ2-1; 9 bases fit TRBD2. Germline assignment: CDR1 MRHNA and CDR2 SNTAGT. CDR3 length: 16 residues. The J segment lost 6 bases and the V segment lost 5 bases, leaving 11 bases of the junction unmatched. CDR3 sequence (DNA): TGTGCCAGCAGTTCAAGGGGACTAGCCTCGATCAATGAGCAGTTCTTC. Translation gives CASSSRGLASINEQFF.

V usage is TRBV6-6 and J usage is TRBJ1-5; D perhaps matches TRBD1 (6 bases). The germline V gene has CDR1 MNHNY and CDR2 SVGAGI (reference sequence). The V end lost 4 bases, the J end lost 4 bases, and 17 bases lay between the germline ends. The CDR3 extends over 16 amino acids. This CDR3 reads CASSSNHRAANQPQHF. The DNA of the CDR3 is TGTGCCAGCAGTTCTAACCACAGGGCCGCAAATCAGCCCCAGCATTTT.

V is TRBV6-5 and J is TRBJ2-1, with a tentative D call TRBD2 (6 bases). The CDR3 is made up of 16 amino acids. Trimming took 4 bases from V and 4 from J, leaving 17 bases between them. The germline gives CDR1 MNHEY, CDR2 SVGAGI. The CDR3 DNA reads as TGTGCCAGCAGTTTTGACCCTCCCGGGAGATACAATGAGCAGTTCTTC. Translating it yields CASSFDPPGRYNEQFF.